Listed below are T cell receptor beta chains from one sample, sequenced in a study of identical twins. TCRdb independently ran MiXCR on the 5' RACE reads; one entry per CDR3 protein. The sample has about 890,000 distinct CDR3 sequences, over 9% seen once. These same records also appear under a second study, on yellow fever vaccine responses in identical twins.

What was sequenced was PBMCs. These receptors were taken from a woman under 30 in good health. Both conserved end residues are part of each CDR3. D genes are given only for firm matches. Size values are once, few and many counts, or a class for expanded clones, and some rows have none.

clone size: NA; D gene: NA; V gene: TRBV6-5; J gene: TRBJ1-4; CDR3 DNA: TGTGCCAGCAGTTACTTTCGGGGGCCTTATGAAAAACTGTTTTTT; CDR3 protein: CASSYFRGPYEKLFF
clone size: NA; D gene: NA; V gene: TRBV19; J gene: TRBJ1-1; CDR3 DNA: TGTGCCAGTAGTATCCCCGGCATGGGAGCTTTCTTT; CDR3 protein: CASSIPGMGAFF
clone size: NA; D gene: TRBD1; V gene: TRBV11-2; J gene: TRBJ1-4; CDR3 DNA: TGTGCCAGCAGCTTCTCGACAGGGGGCGAAAAACTGTTTTTT; CDR3 protein: CASSFSTGGEKLFF
clone size: many; D gene: TRBD2; V gene: TRBV5-1; J gene: TRBJ2-1; CDR3 DNA: TGCGCCAGCAGCCAAGCGGGGCTCTCCTACAATGAGCAGTTCTTC; CDR3 protein: CASSQAGLSYNEQFF
clone size: few; D gene: TRBD2; V gene: TRBV20-1; J gene: TRBJ2-2; CDR3 DNA: TGCAGTGCCAGACCCGGGACTAGCAGTTTCACCGGGGAGCTGTTTTTT; CDR3 protein: CSARPGTSSFTGELFF
clone size: few; D gene: TRBD2; V gene: TRBV10-3; J gene: TRBJ2-3; CDR3 DNA: TGTGCCATGGGAGGGCCTACAGATACGCAGTATTTT; CDR3 protein: CAMGGPTDTQYF
clone size: many; D gene: TRBD1; V gene: TRBV7-9; J gene: TRBJ1-1; CDR3 DNA: TGTGCCAGCAGCTTACAGGGGGAGACTGAAGCTTTCTTT; CDR3 protein: CASSLQGETEAFF
clone size: NA; D gene: TRBD1; V gene: TRBV2; J gene: TRBJ1-6; CDR3 DNA: TGTGCCAGCAGTGTCGGACAGGAAGCCAATTCACCCCTCCACTTT; CDR3 protein: CASSVGQEANSPLHF
clone size: NA; D gene: TRBD2; V gene: TRBV10-3; J gene: TRBJ2-3; CDR3 DNA: TGTGCCATCAGCGATCTAGCGGGAGCAGATACGCAGTATTTT; CDR3 protein: CAISDLAGADTQYF
clone size: NA; D gene: NA; V gene: TRBV7-6; J gene: TRBJ1-6; CDR3 DNA: TGTGCCAGCAGCTTAGTGGAAGATTCACCCCTCCACTTT; CDR3 protein: CASSLVEDSPLHF
clone size: NA; D gene: NA; V gene: TRBV12-3/TRBV12-4; J gene: TRBJ2-3; CDR3 DNA: TGTGCCAGCAGGAAACCGGGACTCCTCAATACGCAGTATTTT; CDR3 protein: CASRKPGLLNTQYF
clone size: NA; D gene: NA; V gene: TRBV10-3; J gene: TRBJ2-2; CDR3 DNA: TGTGCCATCAGAAGCTACGGTGGAGGCGAGGGGGAGCTGTTTTTT; CDR3 protein: CAIRSYGGGEGELFF
clone size: few; D gene: NA; V gene: TRBV20-1; J gene: TRBJ2-1; CDR3 DNA: TGCAGTGCGATCTGGCCGGGACCAACCTACAATGAGCAGTTCTTC; CDR3 protein: CSAIWPGPTYNEQFF
clone size: NA; D gene: NA; V gene: TRBV20-1; J gene: TRBJ2-1; CDR3 DNA: TGCAGTGCGACTGGGGACCAACAAGGTAATGAGCAGTTCTTC; CDR3 protein: CSATGDQQGNEQFF
clone size: NA; D gene: NA; V gene: TRBV15; J gene: TRBJ2-6; CDR3 DNA: TGTGCCACCAGCAGAGATCGTGGCCTCCTCCCTGGGGCCAACGTCCTGACTTTC; CDR3 protein: CATSRDRGLLPGANVLTF
clone size: few; D gene: NA; V gene: TRBV5-1; J gene: TRBJ2-1; CDR3 DNA: TGCGCCAGCAGCTGGGGCGACCGGGACACCAATAATGAGCAGTTCTTC; CDR3 protein: CASSWGDRDTNNEQFF
clone size: NA; D gene: NA; V gene: TRBV15; J gene: TRBJ2-5; CDR3 DNA: TGTGCCACCAGCAGAGGGATCGCAGGGGAGTTGGAGACCCAGTACTTC; CDR3 protein: CATSRGIAGELETQYF
clone size: few; D gene: NA; V gene: TRBV20-1; J gene: TRBJ2-1; CDR3 DNA: TGCAGTGCTATTCCTGGGATCGGCTACAATGAGCAGTTCTTC; CDR3 protein: CSAIPGIGYNEQFF
clone size: NA; D gene: NA; V gene: TRBV24-1; J gene: TRBJ2-1; CDR3 DNA: TGTGCCACCAGTGAGCGTGGATTAACCTACAATGAGCAGTTCTTC; CDR3 protein: CATSERGLTYNEQFF
clone size: few; D gene: TRBD2; V gene: TRBV15; J gene: TRBJ2-1; CDR3 DNA: TGTGCCACCGGAGCGGGAGGGCCTTACAATGAGCAGTTCTTC; CDR3 protein: CATGAGGPYNEQFF
clone size: NA; D gene: TRBD1; V gene: TRBV13; J gene: TRBJ1-6; CDR3 DNA: TGTGCCAGCTCGAGAGGGGGCATCAACGCGGGATGGGTCCACTTT; CDR3 protein: CASSRGGINAGWVHF
clone size: NA; D gene: TRBD1; V gene: TRBV10-3; J gene: TRBJ1-6; CDR3 DNA: TGTGCCGCCGGGGACAGATATAATTCACCCCTCCACTTT; CDR3 protein: CAAGDRYNSPLHF
clone size: few; D gene: NA; V gene: TRBV7-9; J gene: TRBJ2-3; CDR3 DNA: TGTGCCAGCAGCTTAGCGATAGCGGACCGAGTGGATACGCAGTATTTT; CDR3 protein: CASSLAIADRVDTQYF
clone size: many; D gene: NA; V gene: TRBV27; J gene: TRBJ2-6; CDR3 DNA: TGTGCCAGCAGTTTATCGCGGTCTGGGGCCAACGTCCTGACTTTC; CDR3 protein: CASSLSRSGANVLTF
clone size: NA; D gene: NA; V gene: TRBV15; J gene: TRBJ2-5; CDR3 DNA: TGTGCCGCCAGCAGAGTGGCCACGATCGGGGAAGAGACCCAGTACTTC; CDR3 protein: CAASRVATIGEETQYF
clone size: NA; D gene: NA; V gene: TRBV28; J gene: TRBJ1-5; CDR3 DNA: TGTGCCAGCAGTCCCCGGAGGTTAGGCAATCAGCCCCAGCATTTT; CDR3 protein: CASSPRRLGNQPQHF
clone size: NA; D gene: NA; V gene: TRBV12-3/TRBV12-4; J gene: TRBJ2-3; CDR3 DNA: TGTGCCAGCAGTCCCCCGGGGCTATCCTACAGCACAGATACGCAGTATTTT; CDR3 protein: CASSPPGLSYSTDTQYF
clone size: NA; D gene: TRBD1; V gene: TRBV3-1; J gene: TRBJ1-6; CDR3 DNA: TGTGCCAGCAGCCAACAGGGGGATAATTCACCCCTCCACTTT; CDR3 protein: CASSQQGDNSPLHF
clone size: NA; D gene: NA; V gene: TRBV2; J gene: TRBJ1-5; CDR3 DNA: TGTGCCAGCAGTGTCATGGGGAGGCATCAGCCCCAGCATTTT; CDR3 protein: CASSVMGRHQPQHF
clone size: many; D gene: NA; V gene: TRBV27; J gene: TRBJ2-1; CDR3 DNA: TGTGCCAGCAGTTTAAAAGGAAGGGAGCAGTTCTTC; CDR3 protein: CASSLKGREQFF
clone size: NA; D gene: TRBD2; V gene: TRBV6-1; J gene: TRBJ2-3; CDR3 DNA: TGTGCCAGCAGTGAAGAATTTACTAGCGGGGCTACGCAGTATTTT; CDR3 protein: CASSEEFTSGATQYF
clone size: few; D gene: NA; V gene: TRBV6-1; J gene: TRBJ1-3; CDR3 DNA: TGTGCCAGCAGACCTACAGGGCCCTCTGGAAACACCATATATTTT; CDR3 protein: CASRPTGPSGNTIYF
clone size: many; D gene: TRBD1; V gene: TRBV11-2; J gene: TRBJ1-1; CDR3 DNA: TGTGCCAGCAGCTTACGATTTACAGGGGTTCACACTGAAGCTTTCTTT; CDR3 protein: CASSLRFTGVHTEAFF
clone size: NA; D gene: TRBD1; V gene: TRBV7-9; J gene: TRBJ2-7; CDR3 DNA: TGTGCCAGCAGCTTAGTAGGGGGACAGGGATCATACGAGCAGTACTTC; CDR3 protein: CASSLVGGQGSYEQYF
clone size: few; D gene: NA; V gene: TRBV28; J gene: TRBJ2-5; CDR3 DNA: TGTGCCAGCTCTGGAGGGGCCCAAGAGACCCAGTACTTC; CDR3 protein: CASSGGAQETQYF
clone size: few; D gene: NA; V gene: TRBV10-3; J gene: TRBJ1-6; CDR3 DNA: TGTGCCATCAGTGAGTCGATAGCAGTTTATAATTCACCCCTCCACTTT; CDR3 protein: CAISESIAVYNSPLHF
clone size: few; D gene: NA; V gene: TRBV6-1; J gene: TRBJ2-1; CDR3 DNA: TGTGCCAGCAGTCCCGAGGGACTGTGGGTGTACAATGAGCAGTTCTTC; CDR3 protein: CASSPEGLWVYNEQFF
clone size: NA; D gene: TRBD1; V gene: TRBV20-1; J gene: TRBJ1-1; CDR3 DNA: TGCAGTGCTCCCCCCCACCGGACAGGGATAACTGAAGCTTTCTTT; CDR3 protein: CSAPPHRTGITEAFF
clone size: few; D gene: TRBD2; V gene: TRBV13; J gene: TRBJ2-7; CDR3 DNA: TGTGCCAGCAGCTTACTGACTAGCGGGACCGCCGTCGAGCAGTACTTC; CDR3 protein: CASSLLTSGTAVEQYF
clone size: few; D gene: NA; V gene: TRBV6-5; J gene: TRBJ1-5; CDR3 DNA: TGTGCCAGCAGTTCGGACAGCCGGGGGCGCAATCAGCCCCAGCATTTT; CDR3 protein: CASSSDSRGRNQPQHF
clone size: NA; D gene: NA; V gene: TRBV20-1; J gene: TRBJ2-5; CDR3 DNA: TGCAGTGCTAGAGATTCCCCCAGCGTGTCCCAAGAGACCCAGTACTTC; CDR3 protein: CSARDSPSVSQETQYF
clone size: NA; D gene: NA; V gene: TRBV10-2; J gene: TRBJ2-7; CDR3 DNA: TGCGCCAGCGAGGAAGACAGAGCCTACGAGCAGTACTTC; CDR3 protein: CASEEDRAYEQYF
clone size: NA; D gene: NA; V gene: TRBV15; J gene: TRBJ2-5; CDR3 DNA: TGTGCCACCAGCAGGACAGAGTCTCGGCAAGAGACCCAGTACTTC; CDR3 protein: CATSRTESRQETQYF
clone size: few; D gene: NA; V gene: TRBV20-1; J gene: TRBJ2-1; CDR3 DNA: TGCAGCTGCTCCAGAAGCTCCTACAATGAGCAGTTCTTC; CDR3 protein: CSCSRSSYNEQFF
clone size: NA; D gene: NA; V gene: TRBV29-1; J gene: TRBJ2-2; CDR3 DNA: TGCAGCGTGAGACTTACCGGGGAGCTGTTTTTT; CDR3 protein: CSVRLTGELFF
clone size: many; D gene: TRBD1; V gene: TRBV9; J gene: TRBJ1-6; CDR3 DNA: TGTGCCAGCAGCGTAAGTGGACAGGCGAAATCACCCCTCCACTTT; CDR3 protein: CASSVSGQAKSPLHF
clone size: NA; D gene: TRBD1; V gene: TRBV6-2/TRBV6-3; J gene: TRBJ1-2; CDR3 DNA: TGTGCCAGCAGTCCCCGCCAGACAGGGAACTATGGCTACACCTTC; CDR3 protein: CASSPRQTGNYGYTF
clone size: NA; D gene: NA; V gene: TRBV7-3; J gene: TRBJ2-3; CDR3 DNA: TGTGCCAGCAGCTTAACGGGGCCTACCTCCACAGATACGCAGTATTTT; CDR3 protein: CASSLTGPTSTDTQYF
clone size: few; D gene: NA; V gene: TRBV9; J gene: TRBJ2-2; CDR3 DNA: TGTGCCAGCAGCGCGGGACGTCGGGGGGCGAAGGACACCGGGGAGCTGTTTTTT; CDR3 protein: CASSAGRRGAKDTGELFF